The subject of this entry is one T cell receptor beta chain. Its specificity is not known. This record comes from a study of post-analysis software for immune sequencing data. As for the study in general: Recorded disease courses covered relapsing-remitting, secondary progressive and progressive-relapsing multiple sclerosis. Some patients had no subtype annotation.

Included in the TCR beta cDNA libraries were unique molecular identifiers. T cells, about 0.85 to 11 million of them, yielded 500,000 or so cDNA molecules. TCRdb ran MiXCR on the PCR reads and lists one entry per CDR3 protein. Of roughly 600,000 distinct CDR3 sequences detected, 44% appear once; the ten largest clones hold 1.7%. V lost 5 bases and J 13 bases, leaving 21 bases between the germline ends. The CDR3 is made up of 14 amino acids. From germline, CDR1 is SGHTA and CDR2 FQGNSA. General study points: Normalized Chao1 diversity was significantly reduced in patients versus controls. Among a handful of TRBV segments more frequent in patients than controls were TRBV5-6, TRBV5-1 and TRBV20-1.

This receptor was obtained from a girl aged 10 to 17 with multiple sclerosis. Sequencing was carried out using blood. The chain employs TRBV7-2 and TRBJ2-4; D may match TRBD1 or TRBD2 (6 bases each). The CDR3 DNA sequence: TGTGCCAGCAGCCAGTCTCCGGGGGCGCAGCAGCAGTACTTC. This translates into CASSQSPGAQQQYF.